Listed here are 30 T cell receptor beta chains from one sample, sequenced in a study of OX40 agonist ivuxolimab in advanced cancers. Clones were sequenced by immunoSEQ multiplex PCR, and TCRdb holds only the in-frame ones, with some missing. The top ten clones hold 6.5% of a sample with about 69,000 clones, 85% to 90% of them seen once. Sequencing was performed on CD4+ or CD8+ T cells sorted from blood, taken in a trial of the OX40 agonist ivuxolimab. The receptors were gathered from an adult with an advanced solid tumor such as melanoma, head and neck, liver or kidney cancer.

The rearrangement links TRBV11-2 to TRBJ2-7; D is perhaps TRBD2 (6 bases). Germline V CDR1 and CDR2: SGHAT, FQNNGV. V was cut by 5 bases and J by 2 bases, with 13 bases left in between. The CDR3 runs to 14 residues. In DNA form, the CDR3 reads TGTGCCAGCAGCGCGGGACTCGCAGCCTACGAGCAGTACTTC. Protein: CASSAGLAAYEQYF.

CDR3 region: CASSFSSPGLVEQYF. CDR3 sequence (DNA): TGTGCCAGCAGCTTTTCTTCTCCGGGTCTCGTCGAGCAGTACTTC. The rearrangement uses TRBV13 and TRBJ2-7, with D unresolved. The CDR3 is 15 amino acids. Looked up from germline, CDR1 is PRHDT and CDR2 is FYEKMQ (reference sequence). The V end was cut by 3 bases, the J end by 6 bases, with 18 bases between.

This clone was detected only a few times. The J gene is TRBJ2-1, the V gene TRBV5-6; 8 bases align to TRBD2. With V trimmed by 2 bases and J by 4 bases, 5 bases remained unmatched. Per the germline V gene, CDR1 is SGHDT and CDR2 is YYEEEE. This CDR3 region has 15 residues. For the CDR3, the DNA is TGTGCCAGCAGCTTTCCGGGAGGGCCATACAATGAGCAGTTCTTC. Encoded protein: CASSFPGGPYNEQFF.

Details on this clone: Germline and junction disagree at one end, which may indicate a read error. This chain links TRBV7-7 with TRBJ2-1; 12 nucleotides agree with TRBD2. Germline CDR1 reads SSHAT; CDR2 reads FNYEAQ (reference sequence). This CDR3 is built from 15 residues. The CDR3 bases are TGTGCTAGCAGCTCCGGGACTAGCGGGTACAATGAGCAGTTCTTC. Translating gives CASSSGTSGYNEQFF.

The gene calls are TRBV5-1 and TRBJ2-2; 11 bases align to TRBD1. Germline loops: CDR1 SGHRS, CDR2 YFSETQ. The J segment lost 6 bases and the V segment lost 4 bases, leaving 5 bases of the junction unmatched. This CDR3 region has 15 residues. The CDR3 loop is CASSVGQGAAGELFF. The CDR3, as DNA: TGCGCCAGCAGCGTAGGACAGGGGGCAGCCGGGGAGCTGTTTTTT.

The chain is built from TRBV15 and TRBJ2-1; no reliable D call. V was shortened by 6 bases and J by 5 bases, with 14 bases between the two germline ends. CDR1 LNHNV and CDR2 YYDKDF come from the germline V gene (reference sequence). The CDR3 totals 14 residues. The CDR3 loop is CATSGDGSHNEQFF. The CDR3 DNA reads TGTGCCACCAGTGGAGACGGGTCCCACAATGAGCAGTTCTTC.

The CDR3 DNA follows: TGTGCCAGCAGTTATCTAGCGGAAATGAACACCGGGGAGCTGTTTTTT. Translating gives CASSYLAEMNTGELFF. The genes are TRBV28 and TRBJ2-2; 7 bases are a match to TRBD2. Germline V gene sequence: CDR1 MDHEN, CDR2 SYDVKM. The V segment lost 4 bases and the J segment 1 base; nucleotides outside the gene matches: 6. The CDR3 runs 16 residues.

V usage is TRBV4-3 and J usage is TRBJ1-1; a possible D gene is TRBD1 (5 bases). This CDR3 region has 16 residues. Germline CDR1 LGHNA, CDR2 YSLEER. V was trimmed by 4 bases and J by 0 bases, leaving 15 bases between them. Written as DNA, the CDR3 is TGCGCCAGCAGCCGGGGGACGGGCGGGATGAACACTGAAGCTTTCTTT. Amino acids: CASSRGTGGMNTEAFF.

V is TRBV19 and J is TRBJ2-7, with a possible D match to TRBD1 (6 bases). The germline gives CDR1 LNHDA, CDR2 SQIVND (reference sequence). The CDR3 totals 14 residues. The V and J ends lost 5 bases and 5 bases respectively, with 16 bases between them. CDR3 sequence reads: CASSQGQGIDEQYF. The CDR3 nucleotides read TGTGCCAGTAGTCAGGGGCAGGGCATCGACGAGCAGTACTTC.

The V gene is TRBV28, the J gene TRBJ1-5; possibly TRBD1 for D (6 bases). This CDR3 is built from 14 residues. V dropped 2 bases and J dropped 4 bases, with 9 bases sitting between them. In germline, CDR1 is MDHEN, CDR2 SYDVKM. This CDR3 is CASSLGTWNQPQHF. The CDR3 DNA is TGTGCCAGCAGTTTAGGGACATGGAATCAGCCCCAGCATTTT.

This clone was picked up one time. The CDR3 reads CASSVVGGGDTQYF. CDR3 bases: TGTGCCAGCAGCGTAGTAGGGGGAGGGGATACGCAGTATTTT. This chain uses TRBV9 with TRBJ2-3; D may be TRBD2 (7 bases). This CDR3 contains 14 residues. The V end was cut by 0 bases, the J end by 6 bases, with 11 bases between. The germline CDR1 and CDR2 sequences are SGDLS and YYNGEE.

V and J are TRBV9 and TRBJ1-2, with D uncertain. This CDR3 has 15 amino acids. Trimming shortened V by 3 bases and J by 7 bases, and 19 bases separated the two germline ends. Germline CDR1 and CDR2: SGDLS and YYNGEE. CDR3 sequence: CASSEETHPLGGYTF. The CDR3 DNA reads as TGTGCCAGCAGCGAGGAGACTCACCCCTTGGGTGGCTACACCTTC.

The CDR3 DNA reads as TGTGCCAGTAGTCCCGCAGGACTCTCTGGAAACACCATATATTTT. It encodes CASSPAGLSGNTIYF. The rearrangement uses TRBV19 and TRBJ1-3; D gene ambiguous. This CDR3 has 15 residues. Germline CDR1 LNHDA, CDR2 SQIVND (reference sequence). Trimming stripped 5 bases from V and 0 bases from J, with 11 bases between.

This CDR3 reads CASSLSNRGNTEAFF. CDR3 bases: TGTGCCAGCAGTTTATCAAACAGGGGAAACACTGAAGCTTTCTTT. The V call is TRBV27, the J call TRBJ1-1, with TRBD1 identical over 7 bases. The CDR3 contains 15 residues. V shed 0 bases, J shed 2 bases, and the junction held 3 bases outside the gene matches. CDR1 is MNHEY and CDR2 is SMNVEV in the germline V gene (reference sequence).

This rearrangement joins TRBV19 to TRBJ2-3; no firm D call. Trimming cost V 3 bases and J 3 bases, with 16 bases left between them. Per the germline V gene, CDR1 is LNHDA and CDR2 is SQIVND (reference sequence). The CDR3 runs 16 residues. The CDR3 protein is CASSMMPASLTDTQYF. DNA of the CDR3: TGTGCCAGTAGTATGATGCCTGCGAGCCTTACAGATACGCAGTATTTT.

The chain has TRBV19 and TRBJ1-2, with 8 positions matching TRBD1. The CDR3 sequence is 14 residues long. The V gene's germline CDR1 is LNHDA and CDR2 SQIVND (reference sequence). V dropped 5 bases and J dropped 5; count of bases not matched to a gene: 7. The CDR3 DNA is TGTGCCAGTAGTGCTTGGACAGGGAAGTATGGCTACACCTTC. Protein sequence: CASSAWTGKYGYTF.

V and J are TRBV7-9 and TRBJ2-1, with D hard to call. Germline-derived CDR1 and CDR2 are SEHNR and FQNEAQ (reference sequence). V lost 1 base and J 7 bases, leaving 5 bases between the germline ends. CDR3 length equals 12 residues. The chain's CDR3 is CASSLGSNEQFF. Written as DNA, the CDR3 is TGTGCCAGCAGCTTAGGTAGTAATGAGCAGTTCTTC.

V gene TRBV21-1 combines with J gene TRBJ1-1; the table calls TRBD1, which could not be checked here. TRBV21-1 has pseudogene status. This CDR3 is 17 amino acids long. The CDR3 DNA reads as TGTGCCAGCAGCGTCCAAGACAGGGGGCGAGGCAACACTGAAGCTTTCTTT. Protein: CASSVQDRGRGNTEAFF.

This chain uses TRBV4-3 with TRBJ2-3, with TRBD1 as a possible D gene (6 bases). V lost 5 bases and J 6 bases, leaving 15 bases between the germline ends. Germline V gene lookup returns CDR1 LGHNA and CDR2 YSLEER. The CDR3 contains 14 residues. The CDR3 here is CASSWTEQGDTQYF. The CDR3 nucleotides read TGCGCCAGCAGCTGGACTGAACAGGGTGATACGCAGTATTTT.

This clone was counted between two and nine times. The CDR3 is CASKPGTSGSGSYNEQFF. Written as DNA, the CDR3 is TGTGCCAGCAAGCCCGGGACTAGCGGGAGCGGCTCCTACAATGAGCAGTTCTTC. This chain uses TRBV19 with TRBJ2-1; 14 nucleotides match TRBD2. The germline V gene has CDR1 LNHDA and CDR2 SQIVND (reference sequence). CDR3 length equals 18 residues. J lost 0 bases, V lost 9 bases, and 10 bases had no gene match.

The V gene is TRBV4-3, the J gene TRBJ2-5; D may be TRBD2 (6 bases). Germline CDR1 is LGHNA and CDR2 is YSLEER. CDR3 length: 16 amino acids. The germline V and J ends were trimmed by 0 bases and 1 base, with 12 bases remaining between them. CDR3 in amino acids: CASSQDRGSGQETQYF. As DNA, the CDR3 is TGCGCCAGCAGCCAAGACAGAGGTAGCGGCCAAGAGACCCAGTACTTC.

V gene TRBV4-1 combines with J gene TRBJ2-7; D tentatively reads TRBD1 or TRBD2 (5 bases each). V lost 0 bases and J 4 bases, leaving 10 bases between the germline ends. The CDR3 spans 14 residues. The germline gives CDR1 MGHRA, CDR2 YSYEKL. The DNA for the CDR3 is TGCGCCAGCAGCCAAGATAGGTGGGGGTACGAGCAGTACTTC. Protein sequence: CASSQDRWGYEQYF.

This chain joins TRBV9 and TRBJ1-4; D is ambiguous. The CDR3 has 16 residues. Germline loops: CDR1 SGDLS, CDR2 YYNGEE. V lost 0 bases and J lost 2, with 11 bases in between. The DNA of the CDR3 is TGTGCCAGCAGCGTAGAAGGGAAATCGACTAATGAAAAACTGTTTTTT. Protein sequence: CASSVEGKSTNEKLFF. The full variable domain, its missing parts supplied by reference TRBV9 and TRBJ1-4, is DSGVTQTPKHLITATGQRVTLRCSPRSGDLSVYWYQQSLDQGLQFLIQYYNGEERAKGNILERFSAQQFPDLHSELNLSSLELGDSALYFCASSVEGKSTNEKLFFGSGTQLSVL.

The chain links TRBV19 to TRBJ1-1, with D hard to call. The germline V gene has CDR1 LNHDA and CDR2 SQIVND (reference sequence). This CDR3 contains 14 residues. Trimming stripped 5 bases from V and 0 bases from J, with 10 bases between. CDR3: CASSFVVLNTEAFF. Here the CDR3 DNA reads TGTGCCAGTAGTTTCGTAGTATTGAACACTGAAGCTTTCTTT.

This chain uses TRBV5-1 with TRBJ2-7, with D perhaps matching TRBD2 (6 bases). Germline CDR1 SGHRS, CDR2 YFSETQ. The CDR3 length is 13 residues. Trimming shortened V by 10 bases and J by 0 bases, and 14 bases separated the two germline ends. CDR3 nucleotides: TGCGCCTGCCGGGAGACGGACTCCTACGAGCAGTACTTC. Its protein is CACRETDSYEQYF.

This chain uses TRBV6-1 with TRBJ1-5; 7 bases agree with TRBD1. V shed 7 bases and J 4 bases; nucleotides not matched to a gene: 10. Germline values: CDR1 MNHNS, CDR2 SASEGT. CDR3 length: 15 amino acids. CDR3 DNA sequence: TGTGCCAGCACCGCCGGGACAGCGATAAATCAGCCCCAGCATTTT. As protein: CASTAGTAINQPQHF.

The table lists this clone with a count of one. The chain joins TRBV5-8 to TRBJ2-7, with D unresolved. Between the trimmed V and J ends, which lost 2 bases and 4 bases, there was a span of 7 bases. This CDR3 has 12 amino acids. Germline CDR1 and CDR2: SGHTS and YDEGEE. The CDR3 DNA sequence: TGTGCCAGCAGCTTTACAAGTTACGAGCAGTACTTC. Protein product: CASSFTSYEQYF.

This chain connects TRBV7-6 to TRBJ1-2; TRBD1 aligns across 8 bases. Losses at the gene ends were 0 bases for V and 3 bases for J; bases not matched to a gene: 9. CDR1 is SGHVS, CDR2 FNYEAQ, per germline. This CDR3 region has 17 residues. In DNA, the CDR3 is TGTGCCAGCAGCTTAGCCGCGCAGGGGGCGTCCTACTATGGCTACACCTTC. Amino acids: CASSLAAQGASYYGYTF.

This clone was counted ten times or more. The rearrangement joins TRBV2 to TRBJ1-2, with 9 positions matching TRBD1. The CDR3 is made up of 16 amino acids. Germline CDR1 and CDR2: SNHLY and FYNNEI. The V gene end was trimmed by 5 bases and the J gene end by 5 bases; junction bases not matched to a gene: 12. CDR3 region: CASSFIGQGTEYGYTF. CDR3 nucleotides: TGTGCCAGCAGTTTTATCGGACAGGGGACGGAGTATGGCTACACCTTC.

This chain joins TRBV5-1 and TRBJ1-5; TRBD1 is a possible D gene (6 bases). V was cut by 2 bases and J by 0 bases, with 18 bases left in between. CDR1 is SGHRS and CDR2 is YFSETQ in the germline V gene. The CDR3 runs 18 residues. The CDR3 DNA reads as TGCGCCAGCAGCTTAGTACCTACAGGGCGGGATAGCAATCAGCCCCAGCATTTT. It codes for CASSLVPTGRDSNQPQHF.